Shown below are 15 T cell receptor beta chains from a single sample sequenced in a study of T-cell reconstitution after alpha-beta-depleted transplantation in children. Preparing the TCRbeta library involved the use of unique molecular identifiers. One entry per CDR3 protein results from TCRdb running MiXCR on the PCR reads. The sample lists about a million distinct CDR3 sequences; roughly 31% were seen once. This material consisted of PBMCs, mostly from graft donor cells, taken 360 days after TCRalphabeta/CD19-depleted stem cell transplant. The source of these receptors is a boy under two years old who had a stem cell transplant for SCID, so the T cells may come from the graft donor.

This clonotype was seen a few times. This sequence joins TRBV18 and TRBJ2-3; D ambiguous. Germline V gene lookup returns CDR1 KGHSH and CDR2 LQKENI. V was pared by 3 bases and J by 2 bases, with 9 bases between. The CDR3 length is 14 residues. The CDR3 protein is CASSPSQITDTQYF. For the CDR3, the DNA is TGTGCCAGCTCACCCAGCCAGATCACAGATACGCAGTATTTT.

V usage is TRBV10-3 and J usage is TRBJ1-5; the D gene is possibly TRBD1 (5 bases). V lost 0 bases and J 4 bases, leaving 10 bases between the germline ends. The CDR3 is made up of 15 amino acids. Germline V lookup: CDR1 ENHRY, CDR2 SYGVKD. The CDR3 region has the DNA TGTGCCATCAGTGAGTCGGAGAAGGGGAATCAGCCCCAGCATTTT. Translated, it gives CAISESEKGNQPQHF.

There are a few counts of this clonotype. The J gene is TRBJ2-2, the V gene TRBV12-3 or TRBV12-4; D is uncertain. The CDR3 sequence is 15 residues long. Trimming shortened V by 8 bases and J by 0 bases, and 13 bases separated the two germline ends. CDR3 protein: CASFLGQANTGELFF. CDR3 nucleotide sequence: TGTGCCAGCTTTTTAGGGCAGGCGAACACCGGGGAGCTGTTTTTT.

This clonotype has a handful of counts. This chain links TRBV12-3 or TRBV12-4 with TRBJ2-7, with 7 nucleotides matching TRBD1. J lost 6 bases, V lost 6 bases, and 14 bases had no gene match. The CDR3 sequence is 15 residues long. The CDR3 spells CASSTYRDSPGEQYF. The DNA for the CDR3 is TGTGCCAGCAGCACCTACAGGGACAGTCCGGGCGAGCAGTACTTC.

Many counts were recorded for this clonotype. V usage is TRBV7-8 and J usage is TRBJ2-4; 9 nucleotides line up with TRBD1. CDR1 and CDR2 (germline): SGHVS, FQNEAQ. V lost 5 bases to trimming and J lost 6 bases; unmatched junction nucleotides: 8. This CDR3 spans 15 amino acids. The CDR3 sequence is CASSQRPGQGNIQYF. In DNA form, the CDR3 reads TGTGCCAGCAGCCAGAGGCCGGGACAGGGAAACATTCAGTACTTC. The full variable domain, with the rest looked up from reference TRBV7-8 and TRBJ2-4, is GAGVSQSPRYKVAKRGQDVALRCDPISGHVSLFWYQQALGQGPEFLTYFQNEAQLDKSGLPSDRFFAERPEGSVSTLKIQRTQQEDSAVYLCASSQRPGQGNIQYFGAGTRLSVL.

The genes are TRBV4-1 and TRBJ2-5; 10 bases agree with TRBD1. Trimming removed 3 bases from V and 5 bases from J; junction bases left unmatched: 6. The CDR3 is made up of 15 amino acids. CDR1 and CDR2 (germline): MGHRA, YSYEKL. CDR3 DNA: TGCGCCAGCAGCCAGGACAGGGGGTTTCAGGAGACCCAGTACTTC. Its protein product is CASSQDRGFQETQYF.

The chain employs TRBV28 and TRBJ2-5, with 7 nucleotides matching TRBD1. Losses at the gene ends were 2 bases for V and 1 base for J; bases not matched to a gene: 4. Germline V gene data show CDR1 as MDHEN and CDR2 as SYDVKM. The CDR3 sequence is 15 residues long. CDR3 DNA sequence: TGTGCCAGCAGTTTAGCACAGGGGCCCCAAGAGACCCAGTACTTC. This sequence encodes CASSLAQGPQETQYF.

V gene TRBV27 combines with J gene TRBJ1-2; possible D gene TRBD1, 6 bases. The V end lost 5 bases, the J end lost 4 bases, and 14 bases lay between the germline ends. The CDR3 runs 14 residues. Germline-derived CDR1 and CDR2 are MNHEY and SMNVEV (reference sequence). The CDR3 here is CASSPTGPGYGYTF. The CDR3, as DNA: TGTGCCAGCAGTCCTACAGGGCCGGGCTATGGCTACACCTTC.

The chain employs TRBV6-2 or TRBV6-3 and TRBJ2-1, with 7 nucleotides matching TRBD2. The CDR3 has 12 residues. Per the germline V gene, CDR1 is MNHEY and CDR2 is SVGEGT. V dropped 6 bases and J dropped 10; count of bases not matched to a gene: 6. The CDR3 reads CASSLTSREQFF. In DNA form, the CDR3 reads TGTGCCAGCAGCCTGACTAGCAGGGAGCAGTTCTTC.

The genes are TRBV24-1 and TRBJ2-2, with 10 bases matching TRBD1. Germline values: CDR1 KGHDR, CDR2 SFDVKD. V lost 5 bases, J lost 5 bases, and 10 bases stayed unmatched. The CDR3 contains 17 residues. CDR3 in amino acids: CATSASRDRGWTGELFF. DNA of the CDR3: TGTGCCACCAGTGCGTCCCGGGACAGGGGTTGGACCGGGGAGCTGTTTTTT.

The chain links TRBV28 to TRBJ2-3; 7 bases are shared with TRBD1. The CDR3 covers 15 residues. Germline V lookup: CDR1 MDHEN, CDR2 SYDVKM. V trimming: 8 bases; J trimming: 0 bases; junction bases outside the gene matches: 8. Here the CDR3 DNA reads TGTGCCAGCCGCCCACAGGGGCTAAGCACAGATACGCAGTATTTT. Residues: CASRPQGLSTDTQYF.

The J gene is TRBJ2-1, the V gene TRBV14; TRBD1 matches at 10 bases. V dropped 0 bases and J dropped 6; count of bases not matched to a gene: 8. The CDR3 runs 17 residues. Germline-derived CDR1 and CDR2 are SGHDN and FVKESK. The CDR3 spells CASSQDYRDRGPNEQFF. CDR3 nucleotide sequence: TGTGCCAGCAGCCAAGATTACCGGGACAGGGGCCCCAATGAGCAGTTCTTC.

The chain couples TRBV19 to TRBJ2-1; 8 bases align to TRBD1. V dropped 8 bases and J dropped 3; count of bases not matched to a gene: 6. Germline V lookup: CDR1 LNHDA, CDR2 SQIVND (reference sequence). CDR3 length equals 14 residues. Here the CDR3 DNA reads TGTGCCAGTTCCAGACAGGGGAACTACAATGAGCAGTTCTTC. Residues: CASSRQGNYNEQFF. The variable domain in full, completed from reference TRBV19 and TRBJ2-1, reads DGGITQSPKYLFRKEGQNVTLSCEQNLNHDAMYWYRQDPGQGLRLIYYSQIVNDFQKGDIAEGYSVSREKKESFPLTVTSAQKNPTAFYLCASSRQGNYNEQFFGPGTRLTVL.

This chain's CDR3 is CASTFSPETGLTGELFF. The CDR3 region has the DNA TGTGCCAGCACCTTTAGTCCCGAGACAGGGCTCACCGGGGAGCTGTTTTTT. The chain employs TRBV12-3 or TRBV12-4 and TRBJ2-2; 7 bases match TRBD1. Trimming cost V 7 bases and J 4 bases; bases outside gene matches: 15. The CDR3 has 17 amino acids.

The CDR3 DNA is TGTGCCAGCAGCTCAAGAGAGCGGGGACCCTCCTACGAGCAGTACTTC. Protein sequence: CASSSRERGPSYEQYF. The rearrangement uses TRBV11-1 and TRBJ2-7; 7 bases line up with TRBD2. This CDR3 region has 16 residues. Trimming at V came to 4 bases and at J to 0 bases, leaving 9 bases not matched to a gene. In germline, CDR1 is SGHAT, CDR2 FQDESV (reference sequence).